This T cell receptor beta chain is from a study of blood T cell repertoires in COVID-19. Looking at the study overall: COVID-19 samples, acute and convalescent, were from the United States, Italy and Spain. Sample material is recorded as cDNA or gDNA derived from T cells, B-cell-depleted T cells, or PBMCs.

The table lists this clone with a count of one. Here immunoSEQ multiplex PCR was the method, and the copy in TCRdb shows in-frame clones only, minus some. The sample includes roughly 100,000 clones, about 64% of them seen just once. Trimming took 7 bases from V and 4 from J, leaving 11 bases between them. The CDR3 runs to 13 residues. This receptor was identified in a human donor with acute or convalescent COVID-19. The donor label of this sample is uncertain. The sample comprised peripheral blood. V usage is TRBV12-3 or TRBV12-4 and J usage is TRBJ1-3; the D gene is possibly TRBD1 (6 bases). CDR3 coding DNA: TGTGCCAGCACCTTGGGACAAGGAAACACCATATATTTT. As protein: CASTLGQGNTIYF.